These T cell receptor beta chains were read from a single sample in a study of early T cells in non-severe SARS-CoV-2 infection. MiXCR, run by TCRdb on the 5' RACE reads, gives a single entry per CDR3 protein. The repertoire consists of about 67,000 distinct CDR3 sequences, with 10% occurring once and the leading ten covering roughly 16%. The input for sequencing was whole blood, taken at baseline. The receptor source for this set is an adult who was a healthcare worker with PCR-confirmed SARS-CoV-2 infection or an uninfected control (not recorded which). CDR3s include the opening cysteine and the closing phenylalanine or tryptophan. D genes are given only for firm matches. Clone size, where shown, is once, few, many, or a class for clones that have expanded.

J gene,clone size,V gene,D gene,CDR3 protein,CDR3 DNA
TRBJ2-3,.,TRBV7-2,TRBD2,CASSSRGSFTDTQYF,TGTGCCAGCAGCTCCCGCGGGAGCTTCACAGATACGCAGTATTTT
TRBJ2-1,.,TRBV4-1,.,CASSQDGIAPNEQFF,TGCGCCAGCAGCCAAGATGGGATAGCGCCCAATGAGCAGTTCTTC
TRBJ2-7,.,TRBV10-3,.,CAITGAGLYEQYF,TGTGCCATCACGGGGGCAGGCCTTTACGAGCAGTACTTC
TRBJ2-6,many,TRBV5-1,.,CASSLRGYSGANVLTF,TGCGCCAGCAGCCTTCGGGGGTATTCCGGGGCCAACGTCCTGACTTTC
TRBJ2-3,few,TRBV6-5,TRBD2,CASSRLAGGVGTDTQYF,TGTGCCAGCAGCAGACTAGCGGGAGGCGTGGGCACAGATACGCAGTATTTT
TRBJ2-7,.,TRBV6-1,.,CASSGSGSVYEQYF,TGTGCCAGCAGTGGAAGCGGTAGTGTCTACGAGCAGTACTTC
TRBJ2-2,.,TRBV12-3/TRBV12-4,TRBD1,CASRPNRGRGELFF,TGTGCCAGCAGACCCAACAGGGGGCGCGGGGAGCTGTTTTTT
TRBJ2-5,many,TRBV6-1,.,CASSTGTAYRETQYF,TGTGCCAGCAGCACCGGGACCGCCTACCGAGAGACCCAGTACTTC
TRBJ1-1,few,TRBV6-2/TRBV6-3,.,CATWRSGTEAFF,TGTGCCACATGGAGGAGCGGGACTGAAGCTTTCTTT
TRBJ1-2,many,TRBV28,.,CASSRPGLDYGYTF,TGTGCCAGCAGTCGCCCAGGCCTTGACTATGGCTACACCTTC